This T cell receptor (beta chain) was sequenced during a study of long-term antiretroviral therapy in people with HIV. The study's findings and limits: Blood sampling spanned 2004 to 2017, possibly under older ART regimens. It was not possible to obtain data on ART adherence, viral resistance or therapy changes.

Concerning this clone: Its antigen is unknown.

Germline CDR1 reads MDHEN; CDR2 reads SYDVKM. Trimming left V 2 bases short and J 5 bases short, with 9 bases between. This CDR3 is 14 amino acids long. One or more pre-ART and two or more post-ART PBMC samples were available from each donor. HIV-positive participants were all treated in the United States. Researchers report immunoSEQ v3.0 was run at survey level. Only in-frame clones appear in the TCRdb table, and some are missing; sequencing was by immunoSEQ multiplex PCR. The sample yields 38,000 or so clones, around 93% seen once. The chain links TRBV28 to TRBJ2-2; the D gene is possibly TRBD2 (6 bases). This sequence originates from a man aged 25 to 40 with HIV. Source: unsorted PBMCs, taken approximately 9.1 years after starting antiretroviral therapy. This chain's CDR3 is CASSLRAGTGELFF. The CDR3 DNA sequence: TGTGCCAGCAGTTTACGGGCGGGAACCGGGGAGCTGTTTTTT.